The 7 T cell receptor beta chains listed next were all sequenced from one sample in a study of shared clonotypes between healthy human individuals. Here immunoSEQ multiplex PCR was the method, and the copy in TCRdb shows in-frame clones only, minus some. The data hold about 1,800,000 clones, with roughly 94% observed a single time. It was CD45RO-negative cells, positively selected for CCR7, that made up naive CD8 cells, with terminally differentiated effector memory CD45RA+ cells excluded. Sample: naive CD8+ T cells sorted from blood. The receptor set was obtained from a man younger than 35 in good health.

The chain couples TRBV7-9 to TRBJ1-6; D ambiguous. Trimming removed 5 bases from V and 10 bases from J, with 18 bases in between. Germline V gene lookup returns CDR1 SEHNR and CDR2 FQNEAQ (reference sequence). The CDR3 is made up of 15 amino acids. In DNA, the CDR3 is TGTGCCAGCAGCCCCCTGTGGGAGCTCGTGTCACCCCTCCACTTT. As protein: CASSPLWELVSPLHF.

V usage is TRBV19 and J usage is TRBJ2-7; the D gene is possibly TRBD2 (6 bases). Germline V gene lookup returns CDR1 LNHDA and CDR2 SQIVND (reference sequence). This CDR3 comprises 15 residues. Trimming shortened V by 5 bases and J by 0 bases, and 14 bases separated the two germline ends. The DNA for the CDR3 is TGTGCCAGTAGTGCCGGGACTGTAAGCTCCTACGAGCAGTACTTC. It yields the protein CASSAGTVSSYEQYF. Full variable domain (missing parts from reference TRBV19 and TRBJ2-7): DGGITQSPKYLFRKEGQNVTLSCEQNLNHDAMYWYRQDPGQGLRLIYYSQIVNDFQKGDIAEGYSVSREKKESFPLTVTSAQKNPTAFYLCASSAGTVSSYEQYFGPGTRLTVT.

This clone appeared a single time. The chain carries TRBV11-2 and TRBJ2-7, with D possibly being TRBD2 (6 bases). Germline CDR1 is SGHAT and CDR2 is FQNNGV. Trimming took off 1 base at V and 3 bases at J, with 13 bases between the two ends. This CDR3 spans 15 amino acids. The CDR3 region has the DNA TGTGCCAGCAGCTTAGGGCGGGGCCTAATCTACGAGCAGTACTTC. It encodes CASSLGRGLIYEQYF. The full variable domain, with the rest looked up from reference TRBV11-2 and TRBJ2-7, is EAGVAQSPRYKIIEKRQSVAFWCNPISGHATLYWYQQILGQGPKLLIQFQNNGVVDDSQLPKDRFSAERLKGVDSTLKIQPAKLEDSAVYLCASSLGRGLIYEQYFGPGTRLTVT.

The CDR3 sequence: CASSQEPGLAGVNEQFF. The DNA of the CDR3 is TGCGCCAGCAGCCAAGAACCCGGCCTAGCGGGAGTTAATGAGCAGTTCTTC. The chain couples TRBV4-3 to TRBJ2-1; 10 bases are a match to TRBD2. The CDR3 sequence is 17 residues long. V gave up 0 bases and J gave up 7 bases; unmatched junction bases: 9. Germline V gives CDR1 LGHNA, CDR2 YSLEER.

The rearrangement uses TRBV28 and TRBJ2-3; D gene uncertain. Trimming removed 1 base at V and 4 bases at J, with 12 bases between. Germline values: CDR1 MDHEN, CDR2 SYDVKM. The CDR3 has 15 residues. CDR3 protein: CASSLLADLADTQYF. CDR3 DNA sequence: TGTGCCAGCAGTTTATTGGCTGACTTGGCAGATACGCAGTATTTT. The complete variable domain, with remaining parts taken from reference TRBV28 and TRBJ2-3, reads DVKVTQSSRYLVKRTGEKVFLECVQDMDHENMFWYRQDPGLGLRLIYFSYDVKMKEKGDIPEGYSVSREKKERFSLILESASTNQTSMYLCASSLLADLADTQYFGPGTRLTVL.

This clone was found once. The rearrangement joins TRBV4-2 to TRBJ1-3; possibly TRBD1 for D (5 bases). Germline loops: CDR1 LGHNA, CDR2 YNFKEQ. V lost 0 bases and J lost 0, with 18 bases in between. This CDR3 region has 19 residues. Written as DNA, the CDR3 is TGTGCCAGCAGCCAAGATATCGGTTTGGGGCCTCACTCTGGAAACACCATATATTTT. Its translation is CASSQDIGLGPHSGNTIYF.

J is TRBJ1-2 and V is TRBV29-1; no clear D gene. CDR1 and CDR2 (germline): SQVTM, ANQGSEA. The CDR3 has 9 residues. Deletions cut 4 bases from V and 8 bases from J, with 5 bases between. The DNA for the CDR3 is TGCAGCGTTGCGGCCGGCTACACCTTC. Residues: CSVAAGYTF.